Below are 25 T cell receptor beta chains sequenced from a single sample in a study of blood T cell repertoires in COVID-19. The data were produced by immunoSEQ multiplex PCR, yet TCRdb's version contains in-frame clones alone and is incomplete. The sample lists hundreds of thousands of clones; around 89% were seen once. The specimen sequenced was peripheral blood. The receptors shown here come from a woman aged 40 to 50 with COVID-19, enrolled during active disease.

This chain connects TRBV7-2 to TRBJ2-7; a weak D match, TRBD2 (5 bases). Germline V gene lookup returns CDR1 SGHTA and CDR2 FQGNSA. The CDR3 contains 12 residues. With 1 base removed from V and 9 bases from J, the gap between germline ends came to 10 bases. CDR3 in amino acids: CASSLGTGRQYF. The CDR3 region has the DNA TGTGCCAGCAGCTTAGGTACGGGGAGGCAGTACTTC.

V usage is TRBV5-5 and J usage is TRBJ2-3; 8 bases line up with TRBD1. Per the germline V gene, CDR1 is SGHKS and CDR2 is YYEKEE (reference sequence). V was pared by 3 bases and J by 5 bases, with 8 bases of the junction left unmatched. CDR3 length: 15 amino acids. Here the CDR3 reads CASSSLQGGGDTQYF. The CDR3 coding sequence is TGTGCCAGCAGCTCCTTACAGGGGGGAGGAGATACGCAGTATTTT.

The rearrangement uses TRBV27 and TRBJ2-7, with TRBD1 identical over 8 bases. CDR3 length: 14 residues. With 3 bases clipped from V and 5 bases from J, the junction kept 6 bases outside the gene matches. The germline gives CDR1 MNHEY, CDR2 SMNVEV (reference sequence). CDR3 coding DNA: TGTGCCAGCAGTTTCACAGGGGGAGTCGACGAGCAGTACTTC. Encoded protein: CASSFTGGVDEQYF.

The chain links TRBV5-1 to TRBJ2-7; 9 bases agree with TRBD1. CDR3 size: 16 residues. CDR1 SGHRS and CDR2 YFSETQ come from the germline V gene. J was trimmed by 2 bases and V by 0 bases; bases with no gene match: 6. CDR3 region: CASSLAATGGPYEQYF. CDR3 sequence (DNA): TGCGCCAGCAGCTTGGCCGCGACAGGGGGTCCCTACGAGCAGTACTTC. Complete variable domain (other parts from reference TRBV5-1 and TRBJ2-7): KAGVTQTPRYLIKTRGQQVTLSCSPISGHRSVSWYQQTPGQGLQFLFEYFSETQRNKGNFPGRFSGRQFSNSRSEMNVSTLELGDSALYLCASSLAATGGPYEQYFGPGTRLTVT.

V is TRBV4-2 and J is TRBJ2-7, with D maybe TRBD1 (6 bases). Germline CDR1 LGHNA, CDR2 YNFKEQ. This CDR3 is 11 amino acids long. V was pared by 4 bases and J by 10 bases, with 11 bases between. The CDR3 nucleotides read TGTGCCAGCAGCCTTGGGGGCGGTCAGTACTTC. Its translation is CASSLGGGQYF.

This chain joins TRBV19 and TRBJ1-5; maybe TRBD1 (5 bases). CDR1 and CDR2 from the germline V gene are LNHDA and SQIVND (reference sequence). Trimming took 7 bases from V and 0 from J, leaving 16 bases between them. The CDR3 runs 16 residues. The CDR3, as DNA: TGTGCCAGTAACCCGGGCAGGGCTTATAGCAATCAGCCCCAGCATTTT. It encodes CASNPGRAYSNQPQHF.

CDR3 loop: CASNLLGAGGDTNEKLFF. DNA of the CDR3: TGTGCCAGCAATCTCCTAGGTGCGGGGGGCGACACTAATGAAAAACTGTTTTTT. The chain joins TRBV28 to TRBJ1-4; a weak D match, TRBD1 (6 bases). Looked up from germline, CDR1 is MDHEN and CDR2 is SYDVKM. There are 18 residues in the CDR3. The ends were cut back, 7 bases at V and 2 bases at J, with 23 bases in the middle.

The chain combines TRBV7-2 with TRBJ1-4; the match to TRBD1 covers 7 bases. The V and J ends lost 4 bases and 8 bases, in that order; junction bases with no gene match: 10. The length of the CDR3 is 15 residues. Germline lookup yields CDR1 SGHTA and CDR2 FQGNSA. In DNA, the CDR3 is TGTGCCAGCAGCTCCGAGACAGGGCCGAGAGAAAAACTGTTTTTT. Translated, it gives CASSSETGPREKLFF.

The V call is TRBV19, the J call TRBJ2-1; 9 bases match TRBD2. CDR1 and CDR2 (germline): LNHDA, SQIVND (reference sequence). The trim removed 7 bases at V and 6 bases at J, leaving 10 bases unmatched. The CDR3 is 15 amino acids. The CDR3 DNA follows: TGTGCCAGTACCCCCCTGACGGGACTAGCCAATGAGCAGTTCTTC. This codes for CASTPLTGLANEQFF.

A single count supports this clone. The chain combines TRBV11-2 with TRBJ1-3; D perhaps matches TRBD1 (6 bases). The V gene's germline CDR1 is SGHAT and CDR2 FQNNGV. This CDR3 region has 16 residues. Trimming pared 5 bases from V and 4 bases from J, leaving 18 bases between. The CDR3 protein is CASSRGGQGRGNTIYF. The CDR3 DNA reads TGTGCCAGCAGCCGAGGGGGTCAGGGCAGAGGAAACACCATATATTTT.

The rearrangement links TRBV7-2 to TRBJ2-7; 11 bases align to TRBD1. Germline V gene lookup returns CDR1 SGHTA and CDR2 FQGNSA. The CDR3 consists of 14 residues. With 6 bases clipped from V and 2 bases from J, the junction kept 3 bases outside the gene matches. This chain's CDR3 is CASSWTGGAYEQYF. The DNA of the CDR3 is TGTGCCAGCAGTTGGACAGGGGGCGCCTACGAGCAGTACTTC.

The chain links TRBV20-1 to TRBJ1-2; TRBD1 aligns across 9 bases. The CDR3 extends over 13 amino acids. CDR1 is DFQATT and CDR2 is SNEGSKA in the germline V gene (reference sequence). J lost 6 bases, V lost 3 bases, and 5 bases had no gene match. Here the CDR3 reads CSASPGQGHGYTF. The CDR3 DNA sequence: TGCAGTGCTAGTCCGGGACAGGGACATGGCTACACCTTC.

V and J are TRBV13 and TRBJ2-3; 14 bases agree with TRBD2. Germline V CDR1 and CDR2: PRHDT, FYEKMQ (reference sequence). The length of the CDR3 is 20 residues. The trim removed 5 bases at V and 4 bases at J, leaving 17 bases unmatched. The DNA of the CDR3 is TGTGCCAGCAGCACACTATTGGGACTAGCGGGAGCATCATTCCCAGATACGCAGTATTTT. Residues: CASSTLLGLAGASFPDTQYF.

This clone appeared a single time. The CDR3 protein is CASSPRIVGAGNTIYF. The DNA of the CDR3 is TGTGCCAGCTCACCCCGCATCGTAGGAGCTGGAAACACCATATATTTT. V usage is TRBV18 and J usage is TRBJ1-3, with D hard to call. Trimming cost V 3 bases and J 2 bases, with 14 bases left between them. CDR1 and CDR2 (germline): KGHSH, LQKENI. CDR3 length: 16 residues.

The chain combines TRBV19 with TRBJ1-6, with D perhaps TRBD1 (6 bases). Germline assignment: CDR1 LNHDA and CDR2 SQIVND (reference sequence). V was trimmed by 6 bases and J by 7 bases, leaving 19 bases between them. CDR3 length: 16 residues. CDR3: CASRESQGMRNSPLHF. The CDR3 nucleotides read TGTGCCAGTAGGGAGTCACAGGGAATGAGGAATTCACCCCTCCACTTT.

The chain has TRBV2 and TRBJ1-1; a possible D gene is TRBD1 (6 bases). Germline V gene data show CDR1 as SNHLY and CDR2 as FYNNEI. V was cut by 8 bases and J by 1 base, with 11 bases left in between. This CDR3 region has 13 residues. The CDR3 protein is CASPRGANTEAFF. As DNA, the CDR3 is TGTGCCAGCCCTCGGGGGGCGAACACTGAAGCTTTCTTT.

The chain joins TRBV5-1 to TRBJ2-2, with 11 bases lining up with TRBD2. CDR1 is SGHRS, CDR2 YFSETQ, per germline. The CDR3 is 17 residues long. Trimming cost V 0 bases and J 4 bases; bases outside gene matches: 5. The chain's CDR3 is CASSLETSGGPTGELFF. DNA for the CDR3: TGCGCCAGCAGCTTGGAAACTAGCGGGGGCCCCACCGGGGAGCTGTTTTTT.

The V and J genes are TRBV7-2 and TRBJ2-7; 7 bases align to TRBD1. The CDR3 is 16 residues long. J lost 1 base, V lost 5 bases, and 11 bases had no gene match. Germline CDR1 and CDR2: SGHTA and FQGNSA. This CDR3 is CASSRRTGHQSYEQYF. CDR3 coding DNA: TGTGCCAGCAGCCGCCGGACAGGACATCAATCCTACGAGCAGTACTTC.

The J gene is TRBJ1-1, the V gene TRBV10-3; D perhaps matches TRBD1 (5 bases). The CDR3 contains 14 residues. Germline values: CDR1 ENHRY, CDR2 SYGVKD. The germline V and J ends were trimmed by 4 bases and 1 base, with 10 bases remaining between them. In DNA form, the CDR3 reads TGTGCCATCAGTGGCTCAGGGAAGAACACTGAAGCTTTCTTT. Its translation is CAISGSGKNTEAFF.

The chain uses TRBV5-1 and TRBJ1-1; D possibly corresponds to TRBD1 (5 bases). This CDR3 is 13 amino acids long. V was shortened by 0 bases and J by 8 bases, with 11 bases between the two germline ends. Germline V CDR1 and CDR2: SGHRS, YFSETQ. DNA for the CDR3: TGCGCCAGCAGCTTGGTAGGGCAGGGAGAAGCTTTCTTT. Residues: CASSLVGQGEAFF.

The rearrangement joins TRBV4-3 to TRBJ1-2; D gene uncertain. Trimming took 1 base from V and 8 from J, leaving 14 bases between them. This CDR3 comprises 14 residues. Germline loops: CDR1 LGHNA, CDR2 YSLEER. CDR3 bases: TGCGCCAGCAGCCAAGGCCTCCTTCCGGGGGGCTACACCTTC. Translated: CASSQGLLPGGYTF.

CDR3 DNA sequence: TGTGCCAGCAGTTACTCCGGGACTAGCATCAATGAGCAGTTCTTC. It translates to CASSYSGTSINEQFF. V and J are TRBV6-5 and TRBJ2-1, with 9 bases identical to TRBD2. Trimming took 0 bases from V and 6 from J; bases not matched to a gene: 3. Germline CDR1 is MNHEY and CDR2 is SVGAGI. The CDR3 consists of 15 residues.

Notes on this clone: Other DNA sequences in the sample encode the same CDR3. The chain is built from TRBV27 and TRBJ1-1; D remains unclear. Germline CDR1 reads MNHEY; CDR2 reads SMNVEV (reference sequence). V was clipped by 8 bases and J by 5 bases, with 9 bases between them. The CDR3 consists of 11 residues. CDR3 in DNA: TGTGCCAGCGCCAGCGGAACTGAAGCTTTCTTT. The encoded protein is CASASGTEAFF.

The chain employs TRBV19 and TRBJ2-6, with D uncertain. CDR3 length equals 14 residues. Deletions cut 6 bases from V and 0 bases from J, with 6 bases between. Germline V CDR1 and CDR2: LNHDA, SQIVND (reference sequence). The CDR3 DNA sequence: TGTGCCAGTAGGGAGCCCTCTGGGGCCAACGTCCTGACTTTC. Protein: CASREPSGANVLTF.

The chain uses TRBV2 and TRBJ2-7; D remains unclear. Per the germline V gene, CDR1 is SNHLY and CDR2 is FYNNEI. Trimming removed 6 bases from V and 4 bases from J, with 10 bases in between. The CDR3 contains 12 residues. The CDR3 DNA reads TGTGCCAGCAGCTCGGCCGGGTACGAGCAGTACTTC. The encoded protein is CASSSAGYEQYF.